The 21 T cell receptor beta chains given below trace back to one sample, sequenced in a study of blood T cell repertoires in COVID-19. The assay was immunoSEQ multiplex PCR, and TCRdb's table has in-frame clones only and misses some. This table has 150,000 to 180,000 clones, around 80% appearing once. Sequencing was done on a sample of PBMCs or T cells enriched from blood (not recorded which). The receptors were sampled from a middle-aged man who had recovered from COVID-19.

The gene calls are TRBV5-1 and TRBJ1-6; D possibly corresponds to TRBD1 (5 bases). There are 14 residues in the CDR3. The germline CDR1 and CDR2 sequences are SGHRS and YFSETQ. Trimming took 3 bases from V and 6 from J, leaving 10 bases between them. The CDR3 DNA is TGCGCCAGCAGCTCCCAGGGATTTAATTCACCCCTCCACTTT. Translating it yields CASSSQGFNSPLHF.

The chain employs TRBV7-2 and TRBJ1-1; TRBD1 aligns across 10 bases. CDR1 is SGHTA, CDR2 FQGNSA, per germline. The V segment lost 2 bases and the J segment 3 bases; nucleotides outside the gene matches: 3. The CDR3 has 15 amino acids. The CDR3 spells CASSLKGTGDTEAFF. CDR3 sequence (DNA): TGTGCCAGCAGCTTAAAGGGGACAGGGGACACTGAAGCTTTCTTT. The variable domain in full, completed from reference TRBV7-2 and TRBJ1-1, reads GAGVSQSPSNKVTEKGKDVELRCDPISGHTALYWYRQSLGQGLEFLIYFQGNSAPDKSGLPSDRFSAERTGGSVSTLTIQRTQQEDSAVYLCASSLKGTGDTEAFFGQGTRLTVV.

The chain joins TRBV5-1 to TRBJ1-5; a possible D gene is TRBD1 (6 bases). V was cut by 4 bases and J by 2 bases, with 10 bases left in between. Germline CDR1 SGHRS, CDR2 YFSETQ. The CDR3 runs 14 residues. The CDR3: CASSMGAGNQPQHF. Written as DNA, the CDR3 is TGCGCCAGCAGCATGGGGGCTGGCAATCAGCCCCAGCATTTT.

J is TRBJ2-7 and V is TRBV5-5; 11 positions match TRBD2. This CDR3 has 14 amino acids. J lost 5 bases, V lost 4 bases, and 5 bases had no gene match. CDR1 is SGHKS, CDR2 YYEKEE, per germline (reference sequence). CDR3 region: CASSTGTSGDEQYF. For the CDR3, the DNA is TGTGCCAGCAGCACTGGGACTAGCGGTGACGAGCAGTACTTC.

The chain recombines TRBV10-3 with TRBJ1-1; possible D gene TRBD1, 6 bases. The CDR3 totals 12 residues. The V gene lost 10 bases and the J gene lost 1 base, with 10 bases spanning the gap. From germline, CDR1 is ENHRY and CDR2 SYGVKD. The CDR3 sequence: CATRGGNTEAFF. CDR3 coding DNA: TGTGCCACCAGAGGGGGGAACACTGAAGCTTTCTTT.

The sample holds one count of this clone. The CDR3 nucleotides read TGTGCCAGCAGCTTGGGGCTAGTGAACACTGAAGCTTTCTTT. Residues: CASSLGLVNTEAFF. The gene calls are TRBV7-3 and TRBJ1-1; weak D call: TRBD1 (5 bases). CDR1 is SGHTA and CDR2 is FQGTGA in the germline V gene. The CDR3 is made up of 14 amino acids. Trimming cost V 3 bases and J 0 bases, with 8 bases left between them.

The chain links TRBV5-1 to TRBJ1-1; possibly TRBD1 for D (5 bases). CDR3 length equals 16 residues. CDR1 SGHRS and CDR2 YFSETQ come from the germline V gene. V was cut by 2 bases and J by 0 bases, with 14 bases left in between. The CDR3 protein is CASSLDRNLLNTEAFF. CDR3 nucleotide sequence: TGCGCCAGCAGCTTAGACAGAAATTTACTGAACACTGAAGCTTTCTTT.

The CDR3 region is CASSLGSPYNSPLHF. In DNA form, the CDR3 reads TGTGCCAGTAGTCTCGGGAGTCCCTATAATTCACCCCTCCACTTT. This chain links TRBV19 with TRBJ1-6; D is undetermined. CDR3 length: 15 amino acids. Germline loops: CDR1 LNHDA, CDR2 SQIVND (reference sequence). Trimming pared 5 bases from V and 2 bases from J, leaving 10 bases between.

This chain uses TRBV19 with TRBJ1-1, with 9 bases fitting TRBD1. This CDR3 has 15 amino acids. Germline V gene sequence: CDR1 LNHDA, CDR2 SQIVND (reference sequence). With V trimmed by 3 bases and J by 6 bases, 8 bases remained unmatched. In DNA form, the CDR3 reads TGTGCCAGTAGTATCCATACAGGGGGCGCAGCTGAAGCTTTCTTT. Translated: CASSIHTGGAAEAFF.

This clone was detected only once. The chain is built from TRBV7-2 and TRBJ1-6; a possible D gene is TRBD1 (6 bases). This CDR3 has 13 residues. Trimming shortened V by 5 bases and J by 10 bases, and 12 bases separated the two germline ends. Germline V gives CDR1 SGHTA, CDR2 FQGNSA. This chain's CDR3 is CASSPTGKSPLHF. CDR3 coding DNA: TGTGCCAGCAGCCCTACAGGGAAATCACCCCTCCACTTT.

The V and J genes are TRBV2 and TRBJ1-4; the D gene is possibly TRBD1 (6 bases). Germline V lookup: CDR1 SNHLY, CDR2 FYNNEI. The CDR3 has 15 amino acids. V was cut by 6 bases and J by 0 bases, with 11 bases left in between. The CDR3 DNA reads TGTGCCAGCAGCCTAGGGGGTGCAACTAATGAAAAACTGTTTTTT. Translated, it gives CASSLGGATNEKLFF.

The DNA of the CDR3 is TGTGCCAGCAGCTTGCACCAGGGGGCCGGGGATACGCAGTATTTT. It yields the protein CASSLHQGAGDTQYF. The chain combines TRBV5-5 with TRBJ2-3, with TRBD1 matching over 8 bases. CDR1 is SGHKS and CDR2 is YYEKEE in the germline V gene (reference sequence). The V and J ends lost 1 base and 6 bases, in that order; junction bases with no gene match: 7. The CDR3 is 15 residues long.

The chain recombines TRBV12-3 or TRBV12-4 with TRBJ1-1; 7 bases are shared with TRBD1. The V gene end was trimmed by 3 bases and the J gene end by 10 bases; junction bases not matched to a gene: 5. This CDR3 contains 12 residues. This chain's CDR3 is CASSLQDRAAFF. CDR3 DNA sequence: TGTGCCAGCAGTTTGCAAGACAGGGCAGCTTTCTTT.

The chain carries TRBV18 and TRBJ2-5; 10 bases map to TRBD2. This CDR3 spans 17 amino acids. Germline V gives CDR1 KGHSH, CDR2 LQKENI. Trimming at V came to 1 base and at J to 3 bases, leaving 8 bases not matched to a gene. The CDR3 is CASSPLAGGGVKETQYF. The CDR3 DNA follows: TGTGCCAGCTCACCACTAGCGGGGGGCGGCGTGAAAGAGACCCAGTACTTC.

The chain is built from TRBV12-3 or TRBV12-4 and TRBJ2-5; unclear D gene. Between the trimmed V and J ends, which lost 7 bases and 5 bases, there was a span of 11 bases. This CDR3 is 12 amino acids long. CDR3 DNA sequence: TGTGCCAGCAAGACACAGCTGGAGACCCAGTACTTC. Its translation: CASKTQLETQYF.

The chain carries TRBV7-2 and TRBJ1-3; TRBD1 matches at 7 bases. Germline loops: CDR1 SGHTA, CDR2 FQGNSA. This CDR3 spans 16 amino acids. Trimming cost V 5 bases and J 0 bases; bases outside gene matches: 7. The CDR3 is CASSPSGQISGNTIYF. DNA of the CDR3: TGTGCCAGCAGCCCCTCGGGACAGATCTCTGGAAACACCATATATTTT.

The rearrangement links TRBV7-3 to TRBJ2-3; D uncertain. The CDR3 covers 13 residues. CDR1 and CDR2 (germline): SGHTA, FQGTGA. The germline V and J ends were trimmed by 5 bases and 0 bases, with 6 bases remaining between them. CDR3 region: CASSRGSTDTQYF. In DNA, the CDR3 is TGTGCCAGCAGCCGAGGAAGCACAGATACGCAGTATTTT.

The chain combines TRBV7-9 with TRBJ2-1; 7 bases match TRBD2. The CDR3 extends over 15 amino acids. J gave up 8 bases and V 5 bases, and 12 bases lay outside the gene matches. Germline values: CDR1 SEHNR, CDR2 FQNEAQ (reference sequence). This CDR3 reads CASSPWGKGGDEQFF. The CDR3 nucleotides read TGTGCCAGCAGCCCATGGGGGAAGGGAGGGGATGAGCAGTTCTTC.

This clone was picked up one time. The rearrangement uses TRBV7-8 and TRBJ1-1; D is perhaps TRBD1 (5 bases). Trimming removed 6 bases from V and 11 bases from J, with 19 bases in between. Germline V lookup: CDR1 SGHVS, CDR2 FQNEAQ. This CDR3 contains 13 residues. CDR3 in amino acids: CASSFPGRGYAFF. The CDR3 DNA reads TGTGCCAGCAGTTTCCCCGGGAGGGGATATGCTTTCTTT. Together with reference TRBV7-8 and TRBJ1-1, the CDR3 gives the full variable domain: GAGVSQSPRYKVAKRGQDVALRCDPISGHVSLFWYQQALGQGPEFLTYFQNEAQLDKSGLPSDRFFAERPEGSVSTLKIQRTQQEDSAVYLCASSFPGRGYAFFGQGTRLTVV.

The rearrangement links TRBV11-2 to TRBJ2-3, with 13 bases that match TRBD2. With 1 base clipped from V and 6 bases from J, the junction kept 13 bases outside the gene matches. Germline V CDR1 and CDR2: SGHAT, FQNNGV. The CDR3 runs 19 residues. CDR3 nucleotides: TGTGCCAGCAGCTTAGCCCCGGGACTAGCGGGGCTCCTTAGGGATACGCAGTATTTT. It specifies CASSLAPGLAGLLRDTQYF. Filled out from reference TRBV11-2 and TRBJ2-3, the complete variable domain reads EAGVAQSPRYKIIEKRQSVAFWCNPISGHATLYWYQQILGQGPKLLIQFQNNGVVDDSQLPKDRFSAERLKGVDSTLKIQPAKLEDSAVYLCASSLAPGLAGLLRDTQYFGPGTRLTVL.

The chain links TRBV11-3 to TRBJ1-5; 7 nucleotides line up with TRBD1. Unmatched junction bases numbered 2, after V lost 4 bases and J lost 5 bases. Germline CDR1 reads SGHNT; CDR2 reads YENEEA. The CDR3 spans 13 residues. CDR3 amino acids: CASSSQGDQPQHF. DNA of the CDR3: TGTGCCAGCAGCTCGCAGGGGGATCAGCCCCAGCATTTT.